A selection of T cell receptor beta chains follows, all from one sample in a study of T-cell reconstitution after alpha-beta-depleted transplantation in children. MiXCR was run by TCRdb on the PCR reads, yielding one entry per CDR3 protein. The repertoire has 150,000 to 250,000 distinct CDR3 sequences, just under 6.5% of them found once; the top ten carry under 5%. The sequences come from PBMCs, collected before TCRalphabeta/CD19-depleted stem cell transplant. The receptor set was obtained from a girl under two years old with combined immunodeficiency, due to receive a stem cell transplant. The CDR3 runs from the conserved cysteine through the conserved F or W. D genes are given only for firm matches. Clone size appears in some rows only: once, few, many, or a class for an expanded clone.

TRBJ2-4 | TRBV20-1 | . | . | CSARDLAKNIQYF | TGCAGTGCTAGAGACCTAGCCAAAAACATTCAGTACTTC
TRBJ1-5 | TRBV20-1 | many | . | CSASGQSFSNQPQHF | TGCAGTGCTAGTGGTCAGTCCTTTAGCAATCAGCCCCAGCATTTT
TRBJ1-1 | TRBV24-1 | many | . | CATSDLKGYEAFF | TGTGCCACCAGTGATTTAAAAGGGTATGAAGCTTTCTTT
TRBJ1-2 | TRBV4-1 | . | . | CASSQPLTTGKIYGYTF | TGCGCCAGCAGCCAACCCCTTACCACAGGGAAGATATATGGCTACACCTTC
TRBJ1-3 | TRBV6-5 | few | TRBD1 | CASRGQPTSGNTIYF | TGTGCCAGCAGGGGACAGCCAACCTCTGGAAACACCATATATTTT
TRBJ2-1 | TRBV5-1 | . | TRBD1 | CASTAGTGGPVASYNEQFF | TGCGCCAGCACCGCCGGGACAGGGGGCCCCGTAGCAAGCTACAATGAGCAGTTCTTC
TRBJ2-7 | TRBV20-1 | . | . | CCARVQGGFYSYEQYF | TGCTGCGCTAGAGTGCAAGGAGGGTTTTACTCCTACGAGCAGTACTTC
TRBJ2-2 | TRBV25-1 | many | . | CASSDTRRGTRNTGELFF | TGTGCCAGCAGTGATACCAGAAGGGGGACCCGGAACACCGGGGAGCTGTTTTTT
TRBJ1-4 | TRBV7-9 | . | . | CASSFTGTYEKLFF | TGTGCCAGCAGCTTCACAGGGACTTACGAAAAACTGTTTTTT
TRBJ1-3 | TRBV29-1 | many | . | CSVDRDPGNTIYF | TGCAGCGTTGATCGGGATCCTGGAAACACCATATATTTT
TRBJ2-1 | TRBV9 | many | . | CASSDSVGPYNEQFF | TGTGCCAGCAGCGATAGTGTTGGCCCCTACAATGAGCAGTTCTTC
TRBJ1-2 | TRBV20-1 | many | . | CSASVTGTTIYGYTF | TGCAGTGCTAGTGTAACGGGGACAACCATCTATGGCTACACCTTC
TRBJ2-1 | TRBV28 | many | . | CASSMLPYNEQFF | TGTGCCAGCAGCATGCTCCCCTACAATGAGCAGTTCTTC
TRBJ2-7 | TRBV9 | many | TRBD2 | CASSSSSGGLSSYEQYF | TGTGCCAGCAGCTCTAGTAGCGGGGGACTAAGCTCCTACGAGCAGTACTTC
TRBJ2-1 | TRBV11-1 | few | TRBD2 | CASSLEWGRREGLTEQFF | TGTGCCAGCAGCTTAGAATGGGGCCGGCGGGAGGGCCTTACTGAGCAGTTCTTC
TRBJ2-6 | TRBV4-3 | . | . | CASSQVWGAGANVLTF | TGCGCCAGCAGCCAAGTCTGGGGAGCTGGGGCCAACGTCCTGACTTTC
TRBJ2-5 | TRBV29-1 | few | . | CSVPRKGLETQYF | TGCAGTGTCCCCCGGAAGGGGTTAGAGACCCAGTACTTC
TRBJ2-1 | TRBV10-3 | many | TRBD1 | CAISESGGQGNEQFF | TGTGCCATCAGTGAGTCGGGGGGACAGGGCAATGAGCAGTTCTTC
TRBJ2-5 | TRBV9 | few | TRBD1 | CASSVGPPRQGAETQYF | TGTGCCAGCAGCGTAGGCCCACCTCGACAGGGGGCAGAGACCCAGTACTTC
TRBJ2-7 | TRBV7-9 | many | . | CASSLKTKGNEQYF | TGTGCCAGCAGCTTAAAGACAAAGGGGAACGAGCAGTACTTC
TRBJ2-3 | TRBV6-5 | . | TRBD2 | CASSYQRLAVSDTQYF | TGTGCCAGCAGTTACCAGCGACTAGCAGTGTCAGATACGCAGTATTTT
TRBJ2-7 | TRBV7-8 | . | . | CASSPQTRGLYEQYF | TGTGCCAGCAGCCCCCAAACGCGGGGGCTCTACGAGCAGTACTTC
TRBJ2-2 | TRBV12-3/TRBV12-4 | many | . | CASMETGELFF | TGTGCCAGCATGGAGACCGGGGAGCTGTTTTTT
TRBJ1-1 | TRBV7-9 | many | . | CASSLVIANTEAFF | TGTGCCAGCAGCTTAGTCATAGCGAACACTGAAGCTTTCTTT
TRBJ2-7 | TRBV20-1 | . | TRBD2 | CCARVPMGLAGDSYEQYF | TGCTGTGCTAGAGTACCTATGGGACTAGCGGGGGACTCCTACGAGCAGTACTTC
TRBJ1-2 | TRBV29-1 | many | TRBD1 | CSAAETGGDYGYTF | TGCAGCGCCGCCGAGACAGGGGGCGACTATGGCTACACCTTC
TRBJ2-2 | TRBV7-2 | many | . | CASSLVAGFGELFF | TGTGCCAGCAGCTTAGTGGCAGGGTTCGGGGAGCTGTTTTTT
TRBJ2-3 | TRBV9 | many | . | CASSATPGHPTDTQYF | TGTGCCAGCAGCGCCACCCCGGGCCATCCCACAGATACGCAGTATTTT
TRBJ1-1 | TRBV29-1 | many | . | CSASRVGENTEAFF | TGCAGCGCGAGCAGGGTAGGAGAGAACACTGAAGCTTTCTTT
TRBJ2-1 | TRBV27 | many | TRBD2 | CASSVLAGGPYEQFF | TGTGCCAGCAGCGTACTAGCGGGGGGGCCCTATGAGCAGTTCTTC
TRBJ2-1 | TRBV4-3 | many | . | CASSQDSRGSSYNEQFF | TGCGCCAGCAGCCAAGATTCCAGGGGAAGCTCCTACAATGAGCAGTTCTTC
TRBJ2-1 | TRBV3-1 | . | TRBD2 | CASSHGGEYNEQFF | TGTGCCAGCAGCCACGGGGGGGAGTACAATGAGCAGTTCTTC
TRBJ2-2 | TRBV12-3/TRBV12-4 | many | . | CASSSNWWTTTGELFF | TGTGCCAGCAGTTCTAACTGGTGGACGACCACCGGGGAGCTGTTTTTT
TRBJ1-4 | TRBV29-1 | few | . | CSVGTHTTNEKLFF | TGCAGCGTGGGGACCCACACAACTAATGAAAAACTGTTTTTT
TRBJ2-7 | TRBV27 | many | TRBD2 | CASSYGSGGEQYF | TGTGCCAGCAGTTATGGGTCGGGGGGCGAGCAGTACTTC
TRBJ2-3 | TRBV28 | many | . | CASSLWGSSEDTQYF | TGTGCCAGCAGTTTATGGGGGTCTAGCGAAGATACGCAGTATTTT
TRBJ2-3 | TRBV12-3/TRBV12-4 | many | . | CASSPYNPDTQYF | TGTGCCAGCAGTCCCTATAATCCAGATACGCAGTATTTT
TRBJ2-2 | TRBV7-2 | many | TRBD1 | CANSSSGTGGLLRTIAGELFF | TGTGCCAACTCCTCTAGTGGGACAGGGGGATTACTTAGAACGATCGCCGGGGAGCTGTTTTTT
TRBJ2-5 | TRBV4-3 | few | . | CASSQDSWETQYF | TGCGCCAGCAGCCAAGATTCGTGGGAGACCCAGTACTTC